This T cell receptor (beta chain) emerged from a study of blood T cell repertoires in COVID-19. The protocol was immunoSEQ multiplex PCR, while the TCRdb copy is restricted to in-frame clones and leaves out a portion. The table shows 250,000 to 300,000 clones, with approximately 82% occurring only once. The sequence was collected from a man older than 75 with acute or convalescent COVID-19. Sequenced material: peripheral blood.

The CDR3 loop is CASSQGGGPYSPLHF. DNA of the CDR3: TGTGCCAGCAGCCAAGGAGGGGGACCCTATTCACCCCTCCACTTT. The chain joins TRBV3-1 (or the pseudogene TRBV3-2) to TRBJ1-6, with D perhaps matching TRBD1 (6 bases). Germline CDR1 and CDR2: LGHDT and YNNKEL (reference sequence). The germline V and J ends were trimmed by 1 base and 8 bases, with 12 bases remaining between them. The CDR3 runs to 15 residues.